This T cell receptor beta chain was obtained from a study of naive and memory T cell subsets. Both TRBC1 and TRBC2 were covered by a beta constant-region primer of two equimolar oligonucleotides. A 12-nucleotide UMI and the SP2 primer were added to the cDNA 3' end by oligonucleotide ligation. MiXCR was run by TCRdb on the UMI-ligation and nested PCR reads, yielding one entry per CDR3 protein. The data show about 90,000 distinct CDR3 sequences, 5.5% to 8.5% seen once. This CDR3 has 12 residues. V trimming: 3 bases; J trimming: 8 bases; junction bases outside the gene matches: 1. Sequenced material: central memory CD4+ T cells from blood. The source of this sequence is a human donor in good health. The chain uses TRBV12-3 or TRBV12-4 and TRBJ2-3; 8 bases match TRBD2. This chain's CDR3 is CASSLSGSTQYF. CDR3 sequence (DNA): TGTGCCAGCAGTTTGAGCGGGAGTACGCAGTATTTT.